This entry lists 25 T cell receptor beta chains sequenced from one sample in a study of cytomegalovirus exposure and HLA in healthy donors. Researchers ran the PCR with 60 Vbeta and 13 Jbeta primers. The assay was immunoSEQ multiplex PCR, and TCRdb's table has in-frame clones only and misses some. The data contain fewer than 250,000 clones, over 75% of them singletons. Input material: PBMCs. The receptors come from a man aged 18 to 29 in good health and CMV-seronegative.

The genes are TRBV19 and TRBJ2-1; D gene ambiguous. The CDR3 spans 13 residues. V was trimmed by 8 bases and J by 6 bases, leaving 14 bases between them. Germline V gene lookup returns CDR1 LNHDA and CDR2 SQIVND (reference sequence). CDR3 DNA sequence: TGTGCCAGTGCCAGCCCGAGAGGCAATGAGCAGTTCTTC. As protein: CASASPRGNEQFF. Full variable domain (outside the CDR3, taken from reference TRBV19 and TRBJ2-1): DGGITQSPKYLFRKEGQNVTLSCEQNLNHDAMYWYRQDPGQGLRLIYYSQIVNDFQKGDIAEGYSVSREKKESFPLTVTSAQKNPTAFYLCASASPRGNEQFFGPGTRLTVL.

This clone was found a few times. CDR3 nucleotides: TGCAGCGTTGAGCATCAATTCGGTCGAGAGACCCAGTACTTC. The encoded protein is CSVEHQFGRETQYF. V gene TRBV29-1 combines with J gene TRBJ2-5; D is uncertain. CDR1 and CDR2 from the germline V gene are SQVTM and ANQGSEA. Trimming took 3 bases from V and 4 from J, leaving 15 bases between them. The CDR3 spans 14 residues.

As regards this clone: The identical CDR3 is also encoded by other nucleotide sequences in the sample. The chain employs TRBV28 and TRBJ2-5; D may be TRBD1 (6 bases). With 2 bases removed from V and 6 bases from J, the gap between germline ends came to 10 bases. This CDR3 has 13 amino acids. Looked up from germline, CDR1 is MDHEN and CDR2 is SYDVKM. CDR3 nucleotide sequence: TGTGCCAGCAGTTTAGGCAGGGGAAAGACCCAGTACTTC. Protein sequence: CASSLGRGKTQYF.

This chain connects TRBV5-6 to TRBJ2-2, with D uncertain. The CDR3 runs 18 residues. Trimming removed 1 base at V and 2 bases at J, with 18 bases between. Germline lookup yields CDR1 SGHDT and CDR2 YYEEEE. The CDR3 DNA reads as TGTGCCAGCAGCTTGTCGGTCGCGTCGTTTGGTAACACCGGGGAGCTGTTTTTT. Translating gives CASSLSVASFGNTGELFF.

The genes are TRBV5-8 and TRBJ2-1; TRBD1 aligns across 8 bases. There are 14 residues in the CDR3. The germline V gene has CDR1 SGHTS and CDR2 YDEGEE. V dropped 4 bases and J dropped 9; count of bases not matched to a gene: 9. The CDR3 spells CASSRGQVGREQFF. DNA of the CDR3: TGTGCCAGCAGCCGGGGACAGGTTGGGCGTGAGCAGTTCTTC.

The V call is TRBV25-1, the J call TRBJ1-4; 12 bases agree with TRBD1. Germline CDR1 is MGHDK and CDR2 is SYGVNS. The trim removed 6 bases at V and 6 bases at J, leaving 11 bases unmatched. The CDR3 consists of 17 residues. The CDR3 region is CASRALGQGAEDEKLFF. The CDR3, as DNA: TGTGCCAGCAGGGCCCTGGGACAGGGGGCCGAGGATGAAAAACTGTTTTTT.

This clone has just a few counts. This sequence joins TRBV29-1 and TRBJ1-5; perhaps TRBD1 as D (5 bases). The CDR3 is 11 amino acids. Trimming left V 7 bases short and J 6 bases short, with 10 bases between. Germline V gene data show CDR1 as SQVTM and CDR2 as ANQGSEA. CDR3 sequence (DNA): TGCAGCGGCCCAGGGTGTCAGCCCCAGCATTTT. This codes for CSGPGCQPQHF.

Concerning this clone itself: The junction shows a germline mismatch at one end, possibly a read error. The chain uses TRBV11-3 and TRBJ1-2; possibly TRBD1 for D (5 bases). The CDR3 runs 12 residues. Germline CDR1 SGHNT, CDR2 YENEEA. Here the CDR3 reads CASSKGQTLFVF. DNA for the CDR3: TGTGCCAGCAGCAAAGGACAAACTCTGTTTGTATTC.

This sequence joins TRBV4-1 and TRBJ2-3, with D maybe TRBD1 (6 bases). CDR3 length equals 13 residues. The V gene's germline CDR1 is MGHRA and CDR2 YSYEKL. Between the trimmed V and J ends, which lost 1 base and 5 bases, there was a span of 7 bases. The CDR3 is CASSQGTVDTQYF. The CDR3 DNA follows: TGCGCCAGCAGCCAAGGGACAGTAGATACGCAGTATTTT.

V gene TRBV7-9 combines with J gene TRBJ2-7, with D perhaps matching TRBD1 (6 bases). Trimming pared 5 bases from V and 4 bases from J, leaving 15 bases between. The germline gives CDR1 SEHNR, CDR2 FQNEAQ (reference sequence). The CDR3 sequence is 14 residues long. The CDR3 DNA reads as TGTGCCAGCAGCCCAAGGGACACCGGGTACGAGCAGTACTTC. This translates into CASSPRDTGYEQYF.

The J gene is TRBJ2-3, the V gene TRBV15, with 9 bases aligning to TRBD2. In germline, CDR1 is LNHNV, CDR2 YYDKDF (reference sequence). The CDR3 is made up of 17 amino acids. V trimming: 0 bases; J trimming: 6 bases; junction bases outside the gene matches: 10. The CDR3 sequence is CATSRDYAGGGGDTQYF. The CDR3 bases are TGTGCCACCAGCAGAGATTATGCGGGAGGGGGAGGGGATACGCAGTATTTT.

This sequence joins TRBV28 and TRBJ1-5, with a possible D match to TRBD1 (5 bases). Germline V gene lookup returns CDR1 MDHEN and CDR2 SYDVKM. CDR3 length equals 14 residues. V was cut by 5 bases and J by 7 bases, with 15 bases left in between. CDR3 protein: CASSPGPAGQPQHF. The CDR3 DNA is TGTGCCAGCAGTCCGGGACCGGCGGGGCAGCCCCAGCATTTT.

The chain employs TRBV19 and TRBJ2-3, with TRBD1 as a possible D gene (6 bases). Per germline, CDR1 LNHDA and CDR2 SQIVND (reference sequence). V lost 4 bases, J lost 0 bases, and 14 bases lay in between. The CDR3 contains 16 residues. CDR3 sequence: CASSTLQGMSTDTQYF. The CDR3 nucleotides read TGTGCCAGTAGTACTTTACAGGGCATGAGCACAGATACGCAGTATTTT.

In the case of this clone: One end of the junction is discordant with germline, which a read error may explain. This chain uses TRBV7-9 with TRBJ2-5; no reliable D call. The CDR3 runs to 13 residues. Germline V gene sequence: CDR1 SEHNR, CDR2 FQNEAQ (reference sequence). The CDR3 DNA sequence: TGTTCCAGCAGCCCGACCGCGGTGGGGACCCAGTACTTC. Its protein product is CSSSPTAVGTQYF.

The chain combines TRBV12-1 with TRBJ1-2; TRBD1, the table's D call, lacks a check against the DNA. TRBV12-1 is reported as a pseudogene. The CDR3 consists of 14 residues. The CDR3 region has the DNA TGTGCCAGCCCCCGGATAGGGGACAGAAATGGCTACACCTTC. Its protein product is CASPRIGDRNGYTF.

In this sample, this clone turned up once. The germline gene is not matched at one end of the junction; a read error may be the cause. The chain has TRBV7-9 and TRBJ1-1, with a possible D match to TRBD1 (5 bases). Germline values: CDR1 SEHNR, CDR2 FQNEAQ (reference sequence). CDR3 size: 15 residues. CDR3 in amino acids: CSSSLGGGMNTEAFF. The DNA of the CDR3 is TGTTCCAGCAGCTTAGGTGGGGGGATGAACACTGAAGCTTTCTTT.

The chain has TRBV5-1 and TRBJ2-7, with 8 bases identical to TRBD1. Germline CDR1 and CDR2: SGHRS and YFSETQ. The V and J ends lost 0 bases and 5 bases, in that order; junction bases with no gene match: 4. This CDR3 comprises 14 residues. CDR3 sequence: CASSLVSGGNEQYF. CDR3 nucleotide sequence: TGCGCCAGCAGCTTGGTATCAGGGGGCAACGAGCAGTACTTC.

Comment on this clone: The sample holds other DNA sequences that translate to the same CDR3. The chain couples TRBV5-1 to TRBJ1-5, with unresolved D. Germline CDR1 reads SGHRS; CDR2 reads YFSETQ. Trimming cost V 4 bases and J 5 bases, with 13 bases left between them. The CDR3 has 14 amino acids. The DNA for the CDR3 is TGCGCCAGCAGCGCAACGGGGTTCTATCAGCCCCAGCATTTT. Its protein product is CASSATGFYQPQHF.

This clone was counted once. V gene TRBV29-1 combines with J gene TRBJ2-3; TRBD1 agrees at 8 bases. Germline CDR1 and CDR2: SQVTM and ANQGSEA. V dropped 5 bases and J dropped 3; count of bases not matched to a gene: 10. There are 15 residues in the CDR3. Here the CDR3 DNA reads TGCAGCGTTCGGAGGCTCGACAGGGGAACAGATACGCAGTATTTT. The encoded protein is CSVRRLDRGTDTQYF.

J is TRBJ1-3 and V is TRBV4-1; D remains unclear. Germline CDR1 MGHRA, CDR2 YSYEKL. Trimming removed 0 bases at V and 0 bases at J, with 6 bases between. The CDR3 totals 15 residues. Here the CDR3 reads CASSQDSGSGNTIYF. The CDR3 coding sequence is TGCGCCAGCAGCCAAGATTCAGGCTCTGGAAACACCATATATTTT.

The V call is TRBV6-4, the J call TRBJ2-7, with TRBD2 as a possible D gene (6 bases). The CDR3 consists of 13 residues. Deletions cut 7 bases from V and 6 bases from J, with 16 bases between. Per the germline V gene, CDR1 is MRHNA and CDR2 is SNTAGT. DNA of the CDR3: TGTGCCAGCACGGGCCTCGACGGGAGCGAGCAGTACTTC. This sequence encodes CASTGLDGSEQYF.

This chain links TRBV11-2 with TRBJ2-1; 8 nucleotides agree with TRBD2. Germline loops: CDR1 SGHAT, CDR2 FQNNGV. The CDR3 extends over 15 amino acids. After removal of 1 base from V and 5 bases from J, the junction contained 4 bases not matched to a gene. CDR3 sequence: CASSLGWTSHNEQFF. CDR3 DNA: TGTGCCAGCAGCTTAGGCTGGACTAGCCACAATGAGCAGTTCTTC.

This chain connects TRBV4-2 to TRBJ1-4; D uncertain. The CDR3 has 14 amino acids. Germline V CDR1 and CDR2: LGHNA, YNFKEQ. The V and J ends lost 0 bases and 2 bases respectively, with 4 bases between them. The CDR3 spells CASSQDQTNEKLFF. DNA for the CDR3: TGTGCCAGCAGCCAAGATCAGACTAATGAAAAACTGTTTTTT.

J is TRBJ2-7 and V is TRBV11-2; unclear D gene. V was trimmed by 5 bases and J by 7 bases, leaving 9 bases between them. Per germline, CDR1 SGHAT and CDR2 FQNNGV. This CDR3 is 11 amino acids long. In nucleotides, the CDR3 is TGTGCCAGCAGCCCGCTCAGTGAGCAGTACTTC. Residues: CASSPLSEQYF.

The V call is TRBV7-6, the J call TRBJ2-2; D ambiguous. The V gene's germline CDR1 is SGHVS and CDR2 FNYEAQ. V was pared by 5 bases and J by 1 base, with 8 bases between. The CDR3 spans 14 residues. CDR3 sequence (DNA): TGTGCCAGCAGCCCCACAGAGAACACCGGGGAGCTGTTTTTT. It yields the protein CASSPTENTGELFF.